The 8 T cell receptor beta chains below all came from one sample that was sequenced in a study of Graves' ophthalmopathy and Graves' hyperthyroidism. RNA transcripts served as template for amplifying TCR beta CDR3 sequences. Following a first-round RT-PCR that used HTBI primers, a second-round multiplex PCR was carried out. Each CDR3 protein gets one entry after TCRdb re-called the multiplex PCR reads with MiXCR. The sample yields 200,000 to 250,000 distinct CDR3 sequences, less than 30% seen once. Sequences were obtained from peripheral blood. These receptors were obtained from a man aged 50 or older with Graves' ophthalmopathy.

This clonotype was counted only a few times. A much larger clone differs from this one at a single base, so this may be a read error. The conserved phenylalanine or tryptophan is not found at the CDR3 terminus, so this likely reflects a read error. The J gene is TRBJ2-5, the V gene TRBV20-1, with a weak D call TRBD2 (5 bases). The CDR3 is made up of 16 amino acids. Germline V gives CDR1 DFQATT, CDR2 SNEGSKA (reference sequence). The ends were cut back, 0 bases at V and 1 base at J, with 15 bases in the middle. CDR3 region: CSARDLRAGGQETQYS. The DNA for the CDR3 is TGCAGTGCTAGAGATTTGAGGGCGGGCGGCCAAGAGACCCAGTACTCC.

This clonotype was seen ten or more times. The rearrangement uses TRBV6-1 and TRBJ2-7; 9 positions agree with TRBD2. V was pared by 4 bases and J by 3 bases, with 4 bases of the junction left unmatched. CDR1 and CDR2 (germline): MNHNS, SASEGT. The CDR3 has 14 residues. The DNA for the CDR3 is TGTGCCAGCAGTGCCCGGACTAGCGACTACGAGCAGTACTTC. Translated, it gives CASSARTSDYEQYF.

The rearrangement joins TRBV29-1 to TRBJ1-1; 7 nucleotides match TRBD1. This CDR3 is 18 amino acids long. The trim removed 4 bases at V and 0 bases at J, leaving 17 bases unmatched. CDR1 SQVTM and CDR2 ANQGSEA come from the germline V gene. The CDR3 spells CSVGLRGLNNRMNTEAFF. CDR3 nucleotide sequence: TGCAGCGTTGGTCTGAGGGGGCTAAATAACCGAATGAACACTGAAGCTTTCTTT.

This clonotype showed up many times. This sequence joins TRBV19 and TRBJ1-2, with D unresolved. The CDR3 sequence is 13 residues long. Trimming shortened V by 5 bases and J by 5 bases, and 12 bases separated the two germline ends. Germline CDR1 and CDR2: LNHDA and SQIVND (reference sequence). For the CDR3, the DNA is TGTGCCAGTAGTTTTACAGCGTCTTATGGCTACACCTTC. Amino acid sequence: CASSFTASYGYTF. The variable domain in full, completed from reference TRBV19 and TRBJ1-2, reads DGGITQSPKYLFRKEGQNVTLSCEQNLNHDAMYWYRQDPGQGLRLIYYSQIVNDFQKGDIAEGYSVSREKKESFPLTVTSAQKNPTAFYLCASSFTASYGYTFGSGTRLTVV.

V and J are TRBV12-3 or TRBV12-4 and TRBJ1-2; 7 nucleotides align to TRBD1. This CDR3 has 13 amino acids. J was trimmed by 5 bases and V by 4 bases; bases with no gene match: 4. In DNA form, the CDR3 reads TGTGCCAGCAGTTCTTTGACAGGGTATGGCTACACCTTC. This translates into CASSSLTGYGYTF.

Many counts were recorded for this clonotype. The V call is TRBV11-2, the J call TRBJ2-7, with 14 bases aligning to TRBD2. CDR3 length: 13 amino acids. CDR1 SGHAT and CDR2 FQNNGV come from the germline V gene. Losses at the gene ends were 5 bases for V and 11 bases for J; bases not matched to a gene: 5. The DNA of the CDR3 is TGTGCCAGCAGCCCCGGGACTAGCGGGAGAAAGTACTTC. Its protein product is CASSPGTSGRKYF.

This clonotype has a count of ten or more. The chain is built from TRBV7-2 and TRBJ2-2; TRBD2 is a possible D gene (6 bases). The V gene's germline CDR1 is SGHTA and CDR2 FQGNSA. The CDR3 is made up of 17 amino acids. Between the trimmed V and J ends, which lost 1 base and 0 bases, there was a span of 12 bases. CDR3 nucleotides: TGTGCCAGCAGCTTAGAGGTTCGCGGGGCGAACACCGGGGAGCTGTTTTTT. Protein product: CASSLEVRGANTGELFF.

This chain connects TRBV6-1 to TRBJ2-7, with TRBD1 as a possible D gene (6 bases). Trimming cost V 4 bases and J 1 base, with 11 bases left between them. Germline values: CDR1 MNHNS, CDR2 SASEGT. CDR3 length: 14 amino acids. The CDR3, as DNA: TGTGCCAGCAGTGGCAGGGGATTTTCCTACGAGCAGTACTTC. It is translated as CASSGRGFSYEQYF.